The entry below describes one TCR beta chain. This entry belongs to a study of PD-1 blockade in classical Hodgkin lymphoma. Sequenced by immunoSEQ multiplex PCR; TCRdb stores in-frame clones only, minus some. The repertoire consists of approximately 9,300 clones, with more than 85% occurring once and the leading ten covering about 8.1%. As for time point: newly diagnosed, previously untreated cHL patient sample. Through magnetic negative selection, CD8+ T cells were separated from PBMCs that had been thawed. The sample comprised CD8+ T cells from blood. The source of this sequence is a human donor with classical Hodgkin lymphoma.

Here the CDR3 reads CATSSAPDRVGTDTQYF. As DNA, the CDR3 is TGTGCCACCAGCAGTGCACCCGACAGGGTAGGGACAGATACGCAGTATTTT. The chain has TRBV15 and TRBJ2-3; the match to TRBD1 covers 7 bases. With V trimmed by 3 bases and J by 3 bases, 12 bases remained unmatched. The germline V gene has CDR1 LNHNV and CDR2 YYDKDF (reference sequence). There are 17 residues in the CDR3.